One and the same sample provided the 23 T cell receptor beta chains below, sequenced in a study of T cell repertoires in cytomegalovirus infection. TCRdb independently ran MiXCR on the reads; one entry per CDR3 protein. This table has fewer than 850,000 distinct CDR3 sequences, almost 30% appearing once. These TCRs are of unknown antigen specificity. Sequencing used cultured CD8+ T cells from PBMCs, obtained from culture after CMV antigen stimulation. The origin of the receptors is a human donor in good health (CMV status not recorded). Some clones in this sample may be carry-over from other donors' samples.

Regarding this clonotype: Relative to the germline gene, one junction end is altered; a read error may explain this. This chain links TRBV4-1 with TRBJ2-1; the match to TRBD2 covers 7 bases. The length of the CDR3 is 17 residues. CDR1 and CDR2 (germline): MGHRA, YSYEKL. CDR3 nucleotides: TGCTCCAGCAGCCAAGAAGGGGCGGGGGAGCTCTACAATGAGCAGTTCTTC. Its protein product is CSSSQEGAGELYNEQFF.

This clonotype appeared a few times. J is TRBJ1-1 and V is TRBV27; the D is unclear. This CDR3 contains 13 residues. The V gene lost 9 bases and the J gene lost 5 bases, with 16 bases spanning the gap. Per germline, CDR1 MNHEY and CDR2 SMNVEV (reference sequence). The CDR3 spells CASSWGGGTEAFF. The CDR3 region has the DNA TGTGCCAGTTCCTGGGGAGGCGGGACTGAAGCTTTCTTT.

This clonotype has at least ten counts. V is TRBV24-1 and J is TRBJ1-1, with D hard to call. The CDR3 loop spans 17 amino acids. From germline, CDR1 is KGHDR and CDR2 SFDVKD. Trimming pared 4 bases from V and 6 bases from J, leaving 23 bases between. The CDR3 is CATSDPHLDVGLAEAFF. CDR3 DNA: TGTGCCACCAGTGACCCTCACCTTGACGTCGGTCTGGCTGAAGCTTTCTTT.

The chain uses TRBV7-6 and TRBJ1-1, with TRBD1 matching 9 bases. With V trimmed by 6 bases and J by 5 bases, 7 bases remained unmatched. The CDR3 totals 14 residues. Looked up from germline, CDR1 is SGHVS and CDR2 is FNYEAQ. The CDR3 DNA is TGTGCCAGCAGGTTGCCCGGGACAGGGACTGAAGCTTTCTTT. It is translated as CASRLPGTGTEAFF.

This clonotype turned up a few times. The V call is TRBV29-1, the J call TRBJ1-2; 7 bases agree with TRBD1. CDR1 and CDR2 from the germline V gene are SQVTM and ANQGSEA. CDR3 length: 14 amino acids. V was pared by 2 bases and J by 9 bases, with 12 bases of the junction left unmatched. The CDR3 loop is CSVETGRDSVRYTF. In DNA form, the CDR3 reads TGCAGCGTTGAAACCGGCAGGGACAGTGTTCGCTACACCTTC.

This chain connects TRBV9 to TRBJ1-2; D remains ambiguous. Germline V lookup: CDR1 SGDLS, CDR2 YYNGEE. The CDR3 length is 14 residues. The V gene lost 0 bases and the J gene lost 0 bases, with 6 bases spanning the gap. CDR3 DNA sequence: TGTGCCAGCAGCGTAGCAACGCCTAACTATGGCTACACCTTC. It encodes CASSVATPNYGYTF.

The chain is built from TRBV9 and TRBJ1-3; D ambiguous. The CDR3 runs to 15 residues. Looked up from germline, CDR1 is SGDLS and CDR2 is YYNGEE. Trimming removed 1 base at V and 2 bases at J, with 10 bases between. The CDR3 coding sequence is TGTGCCAGCAGCGTAACCCAGGCGCCTGGAAACACCATATATTTT. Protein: CASSVTQAPGNTIYF.

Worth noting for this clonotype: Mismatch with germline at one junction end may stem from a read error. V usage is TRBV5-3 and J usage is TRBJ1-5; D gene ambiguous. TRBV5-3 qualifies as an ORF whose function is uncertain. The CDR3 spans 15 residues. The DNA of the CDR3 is TGTGCCAGCAGCTTTCTGGGAGTAGGCAATCAGCCCCAGCATTTT. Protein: CASSFLGVGNQPQHF.

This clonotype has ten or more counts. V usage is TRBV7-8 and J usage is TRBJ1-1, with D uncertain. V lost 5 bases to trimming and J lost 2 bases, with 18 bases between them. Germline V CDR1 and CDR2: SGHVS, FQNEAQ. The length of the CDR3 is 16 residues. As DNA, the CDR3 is TGTGCCAGCAGCCCCAAAATGAGGATCACAAACACTGAAGCTTTCTTT. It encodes CASSPKMRITNTEAFF.

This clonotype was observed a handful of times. CDR3 coding DNA: TGTGCCAGCAGAAACATTGACAGGGAGAACTATGGCTACACCTTC. It specifies CASRNIDRENYGYTF. V is TRBV6-5 and J is TRBJ1-2, with TRBD1 identical over 7 bases. There are 15 residues in the CDR3. Germline V lookup: CDR1 MNHEY, CDR2 SVGAGI. V lost 6 bases and J lost 2; bases outside the gene matches: 9.

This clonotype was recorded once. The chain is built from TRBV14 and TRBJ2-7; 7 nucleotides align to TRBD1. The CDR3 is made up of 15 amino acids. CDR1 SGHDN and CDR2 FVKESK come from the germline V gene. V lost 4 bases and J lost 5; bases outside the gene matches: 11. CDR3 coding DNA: TGTGCCAGCAGCCGAACGACAGGGTGGGTCGACGAGCAGTACTTC. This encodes CASSRTTGWVDEQYF.

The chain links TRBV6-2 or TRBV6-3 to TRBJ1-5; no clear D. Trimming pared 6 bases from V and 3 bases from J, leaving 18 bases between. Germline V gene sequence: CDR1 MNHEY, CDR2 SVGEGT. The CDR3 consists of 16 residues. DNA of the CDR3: TGTGCCAGCAGCCCGGGCCCGCCTTTCCACAATCAGCCCCAGCATTTT. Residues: CASSPGPPFHNQPQHF.

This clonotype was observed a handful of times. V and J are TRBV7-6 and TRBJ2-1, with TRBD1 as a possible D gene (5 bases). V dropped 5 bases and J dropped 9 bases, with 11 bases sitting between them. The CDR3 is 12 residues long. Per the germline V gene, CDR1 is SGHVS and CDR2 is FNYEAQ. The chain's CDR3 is CASSNTGGEQFF. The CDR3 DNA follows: TGTGCCAGCAGCAATACAGGCGGTGAGCAGTTCTTC. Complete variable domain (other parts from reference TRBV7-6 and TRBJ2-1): GAGVSQSPRYKVTKRGQDVALRCDPISGHVSLYWYRQALGQGPEFLTYFNYEAQQDKSGLPNDRFSAERPEGSISTLTIQRTEQRDSAMYRCASSNTGGEQFFGPGTRLTVL.

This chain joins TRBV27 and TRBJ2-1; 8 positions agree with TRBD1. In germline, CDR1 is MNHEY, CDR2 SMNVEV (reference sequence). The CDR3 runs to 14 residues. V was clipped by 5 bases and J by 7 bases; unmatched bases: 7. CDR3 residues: CASSQDRGRNEQFF. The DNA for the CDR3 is TGTGCCAGCAGTCAAGACAGGGGTCGGAATGAGCAGTTCTTC.

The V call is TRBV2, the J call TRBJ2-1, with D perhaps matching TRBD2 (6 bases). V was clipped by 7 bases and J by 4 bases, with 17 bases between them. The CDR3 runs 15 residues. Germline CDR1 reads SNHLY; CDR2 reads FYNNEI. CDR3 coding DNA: TGTGCCAGCAAAAACACGGGGGTGCGGTACAATGAGCAGTTCTTC. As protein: CASKNTGVRYNEQFF.

The CDR3 reads CASSPGLNGNQPQHF. In DNA, the CDR3 is TGTGCCAGCAGTCCTGGCCTAAATGGCAATCAGCCCCAGCATTTT. The gene calls are TRBV6-5 and TRBJ1-5; D remains ambiguous. V gave up 5 bases and J gave up 2 bases, with 13 bases separating them. Germline V gene data show CDR1 as MNHEY and CDR2 as SVGAGI. The CDR3 is 15 residues long.

As DNA, the CDR3 is TGTGCCAGCACCAACAGGGGGCGCGGTAATGAAAAACTGTTTTTT. This translates into CASTNRGRGNEKLFF. The chain links TRBV27 to TRBJ1-4, with 9 nucleotides matching TRBD1. Germline V gene sequence: CDR1 MNHEY, CDR2 SMNVEV (reference sequence). The CDR3 runs to 15 residues. Losses at the gene ends were 7 bases for V and 4 bases for J; bases not matched to a gene: 7.

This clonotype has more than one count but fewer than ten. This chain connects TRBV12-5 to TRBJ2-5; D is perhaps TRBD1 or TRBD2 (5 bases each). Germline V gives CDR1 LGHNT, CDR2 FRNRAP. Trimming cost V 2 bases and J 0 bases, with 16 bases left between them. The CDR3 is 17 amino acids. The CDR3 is CASGLPDGDVYQETQYF. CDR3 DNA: TGTGCTAGTGGTTTGCCAGATGGGGACGTCTACCAAGAGACCCAGTACTTC.

The CDR3 DNA reads TGCGCCAGCAGCCAACAGGGGCCTGCCGAGCAGTACTTC. Amino acids: CASSQQGPAEQYF. The V call is TRBV4-3, the J call TRBJ2-7, with D tentatively TRBD1 (6 bases). Trimming stripped 2 bases from V and 6 bases from J, with 11 bases between. Germline V lookup: CDR1 LGHNA, CDR2 YSLEER. The CDR3 covers 13 residues.

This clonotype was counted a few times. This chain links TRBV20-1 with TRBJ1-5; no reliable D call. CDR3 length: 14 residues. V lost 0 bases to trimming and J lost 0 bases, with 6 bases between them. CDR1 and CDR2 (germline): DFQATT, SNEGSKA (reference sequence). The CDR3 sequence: CSARDEISNQPQHF. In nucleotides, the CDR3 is TGCAGTGCTAGAGATGAAATTAGCAATCAGCCCCAGCATTTT.

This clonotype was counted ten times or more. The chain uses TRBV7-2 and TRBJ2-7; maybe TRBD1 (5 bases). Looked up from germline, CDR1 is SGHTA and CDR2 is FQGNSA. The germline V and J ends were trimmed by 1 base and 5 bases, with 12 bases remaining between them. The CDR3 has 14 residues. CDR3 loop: CASSLGVGLDEQYV. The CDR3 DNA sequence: TGTGCCAGCAGCTTAGGGGTGGGGCTGGACGAGCAGTACGTC.

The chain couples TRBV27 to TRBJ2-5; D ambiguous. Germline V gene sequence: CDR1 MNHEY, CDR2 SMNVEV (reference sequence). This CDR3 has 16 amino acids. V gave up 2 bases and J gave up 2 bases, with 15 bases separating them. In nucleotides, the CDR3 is TGTGCCAGCAGTTTAAAATGGGGTTTTGAACAAGAGACCCAGTACTTC. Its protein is CASSLKWGFEQETQYF.

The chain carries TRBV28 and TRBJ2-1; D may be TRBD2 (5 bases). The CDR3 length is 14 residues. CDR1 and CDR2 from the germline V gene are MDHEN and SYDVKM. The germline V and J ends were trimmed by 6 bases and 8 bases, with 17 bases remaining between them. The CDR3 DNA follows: TGTGCCAGCAGCCCCCGGGGTGGTTCGGATGAGCAGTTCTTC. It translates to CASSPRGGSDEQFF.